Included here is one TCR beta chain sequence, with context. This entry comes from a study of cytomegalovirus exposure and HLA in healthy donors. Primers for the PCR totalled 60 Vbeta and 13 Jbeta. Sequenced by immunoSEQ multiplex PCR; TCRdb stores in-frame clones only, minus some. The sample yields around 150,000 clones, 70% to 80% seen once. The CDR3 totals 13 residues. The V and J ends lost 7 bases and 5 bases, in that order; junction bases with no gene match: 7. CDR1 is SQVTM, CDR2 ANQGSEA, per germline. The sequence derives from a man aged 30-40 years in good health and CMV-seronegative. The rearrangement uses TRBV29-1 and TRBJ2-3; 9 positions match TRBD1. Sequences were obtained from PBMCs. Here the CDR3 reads CSAEGQGLDTQYF. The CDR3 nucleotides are TGCAGCGCCGAGGGACAGGGCTTAGATACGCAGTATTTT.